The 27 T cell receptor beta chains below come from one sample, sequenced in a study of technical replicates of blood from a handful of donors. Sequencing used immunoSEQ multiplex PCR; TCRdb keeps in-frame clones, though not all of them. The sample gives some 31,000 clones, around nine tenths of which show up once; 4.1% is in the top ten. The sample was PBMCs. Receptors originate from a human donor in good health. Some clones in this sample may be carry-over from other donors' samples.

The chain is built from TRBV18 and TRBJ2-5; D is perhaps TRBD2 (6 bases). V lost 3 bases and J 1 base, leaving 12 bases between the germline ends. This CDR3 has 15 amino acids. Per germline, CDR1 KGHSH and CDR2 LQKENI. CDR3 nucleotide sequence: TGTGCCAGCTCACCGGTCGCCGGGAGCCAAGAGACCCAGTACTTC. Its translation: CASSPVAGSQETQYF.

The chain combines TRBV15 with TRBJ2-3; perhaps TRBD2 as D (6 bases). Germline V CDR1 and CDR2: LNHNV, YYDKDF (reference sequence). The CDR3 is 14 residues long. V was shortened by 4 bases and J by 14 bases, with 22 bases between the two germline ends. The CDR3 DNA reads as TGTGCCACCAGCACCCCCCAGCTAGGCGGGGATCGGTATTTT. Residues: CATSTPQLGGDRYF.

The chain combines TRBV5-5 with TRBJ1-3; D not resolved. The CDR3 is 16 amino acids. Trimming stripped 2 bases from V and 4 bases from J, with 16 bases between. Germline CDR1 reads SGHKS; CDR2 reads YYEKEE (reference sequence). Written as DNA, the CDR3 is TGTGCCAGCAGCTTAAGCGTCAGCCCGGGGGGAAACACCATATATTTT. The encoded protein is CASSLSVSPGGNTIYF.

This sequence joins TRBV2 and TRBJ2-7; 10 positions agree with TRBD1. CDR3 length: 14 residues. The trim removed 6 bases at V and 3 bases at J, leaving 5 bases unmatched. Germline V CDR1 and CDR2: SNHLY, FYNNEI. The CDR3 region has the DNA TGTGCCAGCAGGGCAAGGACAGGGGGCTACGAGCAGTACTTC. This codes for CASRARTGGYEQYF.

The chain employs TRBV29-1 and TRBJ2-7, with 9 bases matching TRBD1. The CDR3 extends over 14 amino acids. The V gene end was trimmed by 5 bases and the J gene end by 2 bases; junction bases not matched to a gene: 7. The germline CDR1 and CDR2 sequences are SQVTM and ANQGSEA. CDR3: CSVSPGQGPYEQYF. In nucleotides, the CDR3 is TGCAGCGTTTCCCCGGGACAGGGTCCCTACGAGCAGTACTTC.

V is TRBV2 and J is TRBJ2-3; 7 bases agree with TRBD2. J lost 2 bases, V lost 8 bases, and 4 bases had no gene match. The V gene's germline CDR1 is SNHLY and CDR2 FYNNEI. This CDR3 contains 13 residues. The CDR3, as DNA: TGTGCCAGCCCCGGGACTAACACAGATACGCAGTATTTT. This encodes CASPGTNTDTQYF. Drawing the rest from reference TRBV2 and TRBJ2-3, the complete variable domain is EPEVTQTPSHQVTQMGQEVILRCVPISNHLYFYWYRQILGQKVEFLVSFYNNEISEKSEIFDDQFSVERPDGSNFTLKIRSTKLEDSAMYFCASPGTNTDTQYFGPGTRLTVL.

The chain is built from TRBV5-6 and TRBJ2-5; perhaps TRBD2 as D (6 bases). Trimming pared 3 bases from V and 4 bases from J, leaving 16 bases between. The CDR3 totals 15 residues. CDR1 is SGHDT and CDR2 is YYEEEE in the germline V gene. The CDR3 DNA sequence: TGTGCCAGCAGCTCTCCCCGGGGACTGGGAGAGACCCAGTACTTC. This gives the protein CASSSPRGLGETQYF.

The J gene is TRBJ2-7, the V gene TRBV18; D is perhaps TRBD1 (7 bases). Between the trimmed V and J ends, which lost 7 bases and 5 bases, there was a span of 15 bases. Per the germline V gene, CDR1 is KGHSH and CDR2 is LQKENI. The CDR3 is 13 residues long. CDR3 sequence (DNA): TGTGCCAGCTTGGAGGGGGCGATGAACGAGCAGTACTTC. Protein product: CASLEGAMNEQYF.

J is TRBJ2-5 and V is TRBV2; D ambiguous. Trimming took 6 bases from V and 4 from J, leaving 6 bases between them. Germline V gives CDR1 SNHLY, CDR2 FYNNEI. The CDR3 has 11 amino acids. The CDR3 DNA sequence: TGTGCCAGCAGGTCCTTAGAGACCCAGTACTTC. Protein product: CASRSLETQYF.

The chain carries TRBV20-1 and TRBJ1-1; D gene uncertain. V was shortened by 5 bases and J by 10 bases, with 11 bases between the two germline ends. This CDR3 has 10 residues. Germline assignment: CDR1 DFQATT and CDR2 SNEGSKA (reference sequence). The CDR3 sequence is CSAPRGAAFF. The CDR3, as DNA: TGCAGTGCTCCCCGCGGCGCAGCTTTCTTT.

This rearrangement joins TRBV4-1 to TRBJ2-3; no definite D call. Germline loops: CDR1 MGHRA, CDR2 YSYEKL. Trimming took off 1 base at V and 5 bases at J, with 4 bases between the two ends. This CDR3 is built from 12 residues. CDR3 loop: CASSQAGDTQYF. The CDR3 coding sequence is TGCGCCAGCAGCCAAGCAGGAGATACGCAGTATTTT.

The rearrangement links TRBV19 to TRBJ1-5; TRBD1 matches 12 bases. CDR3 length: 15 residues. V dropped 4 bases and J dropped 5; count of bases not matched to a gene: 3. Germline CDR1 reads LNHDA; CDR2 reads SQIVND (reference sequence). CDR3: CASSTRDRGHQPQHF. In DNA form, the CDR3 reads TGTGCCAGTAGTACCCGGGACAGGGGGCATCAGCCCCAGCATTTT.

The CDR3 loop is CASSFRQGVLGNTEAFF. The CDR3 nucleotides read TGTGCCAGCAGTTTCAGACAGGGGGTATTGGGGAACACTGAAGCTTTCTTT. V gene TRBV27 combines with J gene TRBJ1-1, with 9 bases lining up with TRBD1. The CDR3 totals 17 residues. After removal of 3 bases from V and 1 base from J, the junction contained 9 bases not matched to a gene. The germline gives CDR1 MNHEY, CDR2 SMNVEV (reference sequence).

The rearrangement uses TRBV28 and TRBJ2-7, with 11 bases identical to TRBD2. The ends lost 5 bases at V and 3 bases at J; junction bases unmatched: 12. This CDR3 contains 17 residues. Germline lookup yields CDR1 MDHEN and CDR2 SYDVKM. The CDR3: CASSLGTSGLGHYEQYF. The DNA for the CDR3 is TGTGCCAGCAGTCTCGGGACTAGCGGACTAGGACACTACGAGCAGTACTTC.

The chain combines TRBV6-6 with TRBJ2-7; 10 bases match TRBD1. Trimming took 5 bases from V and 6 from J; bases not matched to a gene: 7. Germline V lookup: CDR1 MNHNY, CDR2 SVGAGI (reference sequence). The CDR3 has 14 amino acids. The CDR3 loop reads CASSRPGQGPEQYF. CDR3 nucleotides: TGTGCCAGCAGTCGCCCGGGACAGGGGCCCGAGCAGTACTTC.

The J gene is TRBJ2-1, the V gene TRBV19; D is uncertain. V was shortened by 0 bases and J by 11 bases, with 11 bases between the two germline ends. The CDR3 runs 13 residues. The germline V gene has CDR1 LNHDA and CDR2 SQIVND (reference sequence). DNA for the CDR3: TGTGCCAGTAGTATAGATATGACTCTACAGCAGTTCTTC. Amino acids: CASSIDMTLQQFF.

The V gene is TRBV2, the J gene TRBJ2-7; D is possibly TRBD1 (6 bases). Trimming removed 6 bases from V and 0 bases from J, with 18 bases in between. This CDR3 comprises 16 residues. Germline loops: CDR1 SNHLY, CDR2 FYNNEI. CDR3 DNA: TGTGCCAGCAGAGATTCCAGGGGCCTAAGCTCCTACGAGCAGTACTTC. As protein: CASRDSRGLSSYEQYF.

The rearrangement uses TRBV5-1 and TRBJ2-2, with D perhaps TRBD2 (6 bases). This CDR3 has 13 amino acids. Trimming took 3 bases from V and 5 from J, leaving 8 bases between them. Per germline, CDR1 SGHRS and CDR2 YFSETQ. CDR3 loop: CASSSAGTGELFF. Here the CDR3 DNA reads TGCGCCAGCAGCTCTGCGGGGACCGGGGAGCTGTTTTTT.

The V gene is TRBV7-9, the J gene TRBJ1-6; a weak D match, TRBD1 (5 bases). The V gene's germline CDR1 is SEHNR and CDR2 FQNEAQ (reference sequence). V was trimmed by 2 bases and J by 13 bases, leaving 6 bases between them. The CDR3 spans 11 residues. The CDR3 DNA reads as TGTGCCAGCAGCTTAACAGGCCCCCTCCACTTT. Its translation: CASSLTGPLHF.

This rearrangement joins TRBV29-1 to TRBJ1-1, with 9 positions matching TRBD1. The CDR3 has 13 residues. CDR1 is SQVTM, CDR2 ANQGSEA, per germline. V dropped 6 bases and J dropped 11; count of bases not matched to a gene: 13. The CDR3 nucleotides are TGCAGCGTGGGATTACAGGGGGCAGGATTGGCTTTCTTT. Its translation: CSVGLQGAGLAFF.

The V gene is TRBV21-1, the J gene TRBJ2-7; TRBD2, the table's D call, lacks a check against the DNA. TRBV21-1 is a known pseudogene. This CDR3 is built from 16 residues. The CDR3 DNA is TGTGCCAGCACCATTTCAAAGGCTAGCTACTCCTACGAGCAGTACTTC. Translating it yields CASTISKASYSYEQYF.

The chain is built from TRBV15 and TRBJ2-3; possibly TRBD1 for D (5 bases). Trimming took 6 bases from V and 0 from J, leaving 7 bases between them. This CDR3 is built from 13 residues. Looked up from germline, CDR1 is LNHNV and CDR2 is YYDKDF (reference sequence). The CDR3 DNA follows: TGTGCCACCAGGACAGAGAGCACAGATACGCAGTATTTT. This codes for CATRTESTDTQYF.

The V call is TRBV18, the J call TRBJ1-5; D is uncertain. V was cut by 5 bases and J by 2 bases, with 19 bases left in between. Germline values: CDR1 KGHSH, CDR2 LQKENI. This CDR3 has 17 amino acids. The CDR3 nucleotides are TGTGCCAGCTCAGGGAGGCCAAATCAAAGGGGCAATCAGCCCCAGCATTTT. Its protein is CASSGRPNQRGNQPQHF.

The CDR3, as DNA: TGTGCCAGCAGCTTGGGTGGGGGCGTCTATGGCTACACCTTC. Translated: CASSLGGGVYGYTF. V is TRBV5-4 and J is TRBJ1-2; D perhaps matches TRBD1 (6 bases). Germline V CDR1 and CDR2: SGHNT, YYREEE (reference sequence). This CDR3 is 14 amino acids long. V lost 0 bases and J 4 bases, leaving 10 bases between the germline ends.

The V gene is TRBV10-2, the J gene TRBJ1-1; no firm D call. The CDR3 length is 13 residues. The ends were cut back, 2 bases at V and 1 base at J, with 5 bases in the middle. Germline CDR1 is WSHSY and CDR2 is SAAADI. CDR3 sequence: CASSELPNTEAFF. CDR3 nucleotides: TGCGCCAGCAGTGAGCTCCCGAACACTGAAGCTTTCTTT.

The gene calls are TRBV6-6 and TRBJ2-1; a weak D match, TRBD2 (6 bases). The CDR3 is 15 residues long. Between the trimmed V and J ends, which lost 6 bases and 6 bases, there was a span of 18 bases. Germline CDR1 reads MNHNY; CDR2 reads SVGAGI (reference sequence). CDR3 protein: CASRGEAGPGNEQFF. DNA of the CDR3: TGTGCCAGCAGGGGCGAGGCGGGGCCTGGCAATGAGCAGTTCTTC.

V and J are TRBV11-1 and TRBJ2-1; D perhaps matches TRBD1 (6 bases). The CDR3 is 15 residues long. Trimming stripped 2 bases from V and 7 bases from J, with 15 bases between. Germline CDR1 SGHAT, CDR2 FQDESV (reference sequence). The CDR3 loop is CASSLRGFQGNEQFF. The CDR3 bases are TGTGCCAGCAGCTTACGAGGGTTTCAGGGGAATGAGCAGTTCTTC. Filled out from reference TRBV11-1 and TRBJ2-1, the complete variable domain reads EAEVAQSPRYKITEKSQAVAFWCDPISGHATLYWYRQILGQGPELLVQFQDESVVDDSQLPKDRFSAERLKGVDSTLKIQPAELGDSAMYLCASSLRGFQGNEQFFGPGTRLTVL.